The 20 T cell receptor beta chains reported below all come from one sample, sequenced in a study of blood T cell repertoires in COVID-19. Profiled with immunoSEQ multiplex PCR; TCRdb holds only in-frame clones, not every one. The data hold about 65,000 clones, with approximately 77% observed a single time. Sequencing was carried out using peripheral blood. Receptor source: a human donor in a cohort sampled during active COVID-19.

The V gene is TRBV11-3, the J gene TRBJ1-1; D is unresolved. CDR1 SGHNT and CDR2 YENEEA come from the germline V gene. V was pared by 1 base and J by 1 base, with 7 bases between. This CDR3 is 14 amino acids long. The CDR3 sequence: CASSLGAGNTEAFF. In nucleotides, the CDR3 is TGTGCCAGCAGCTTAGGGGCAGGGAACACTGAAGCTTTCTTT.

The chain combines TRBV4-3 with TRBJ1-4; 8 positions match TRBD1. This CDR3 comprises 16 residues. Germline CDR1 and CDR2: LGHNA and YSLEER. Trimming removed 4 bases from V and 7 bases from J; junction bases left unmatched: 11. The DNA for the CDR3 is TGCGCCAGCAGCCTCGGGACAGGCCAACGGGGTGAAAAACTGTTTTTT. Translated, it gives CASSLGTGQRGEKLFF.

CDR3 protein: CASRQGALRSYEQYF. The CDR3 DNA is TGTGCCTCCAGACAGGGGGCACTCCGTTCCTACGAGCAGTACTTC. V and J are TRBV6-6 and TRBJ2-7; TRBD1 agrees at 10 bases. The CDR3 totals 15 residues. V trimming: 11 bases; J trimming: 1 base; junction bases outside the gene matches: 11. The germline V gene has CDR1 MNHNY and CDR2 SVGAGI (reference sequence).

J is TRBJ1-2 and V is TRBV10-1, with D possibly matching TRBD1 (5 bases). Trimming took off 3 bases at V and 8 bases at J, with 19 bases between the two ends. CDR3 length: 15 residues. CDR1 and CDR2 from the germline V gene are WNHNN and SYGVQD (reference sequence). The CDR3: CASSDGLRGIRGYTF. The CDR3 coding sequence is TGCGCCAGCAGTGATGGGTTGCGGGGGATCCGGGGCTACACCTTC.

The rearrangement uses TRBV19 and TRBJ2-7; D perhaps matches TRBD1 (5 bases). Deletions cut 4 bases from V and 6 bases from J, with 13 bases between. This CDR3 contains 13 residues. CDR1 and CDR2 (germline): LNHDA, SQIVND (reference sequence). CDR3 sequence reads: CASSNQGSGEQYF. The CDR3 nucleotides read TGTGCCAGTAGTAATCAGGGATCGGGCGAGCAGTACTTC. The full variable domain, rest sourced from reference TRBV19 and TRBJ2-7, is DGGITQSPKYLFRKEGQNVTLSCEQNLNHDAMYWYRQDPGQGLRLIYYSQIVNDFQKGDIAEGYSVSREKKESFPLTVTSAQKNPTAFYLCASSNQGSGEQYFGPGTRLTVT.

In its sample, this clone was seen once. CDR3 residues: CASSQDHRGGQPQHF. For the CDR3, the DNA is TGCGCCAGCAGCCAAGATCACAGGGGAGGCCAGCCCCAGCATTTT. The V gene is TRBV4-1, the J gene TRBJ1-5, with TRBD1 matching 7 bases. In germline, CDR1 is MGHRA, CDR2 YSYEKL. The trim removed 0 bases at V and 7 bases at J, leaving 6 bases unmatched. The CDR3 covers 15 residues.

This clone was recorded a few times. The rearrangement uses TRBV6-5 and TRBJ1-1; the match to TRBD1 covers 9 bases. V lost 6 bases to trimming and J lost 6 bases; unmatched junction nucleotides: 8. The CDR3 is 14 amino acids. Germline V gene lookup returns CDR1 MNHEY and CDR2 SVGAGI. CDR3 nucleotide sequence: TGTGCCAGCAGCTCGGGACAGGGCTATTCTGAAGCTTTCTTT. As protein: CASSSGQGYSEAFF.

The chain carries TRBV7-2 and TRBJ1-2; 9 nucleotides line up with TRBD1. The germline V gene encodes CDR1 SGHTA and CDR2 FQGNSA. V lost 0 bases and J lost 7; bases outside the gene matches: 3. This CDR3 spans 14 amino acids. DNA of the CDR3: TGTGCCAGCAGCTTAGCAAGACAGGGGGGTGGCTACACCTTC. Translated: CASSLARQGGGYTF.

The chain employs TRBV6-2 or TRBV6-3 and TRBJ2-1; 12 nucleotides align to TRBD2. Per germline, CDR1 MNHEY and CDR2 SVGEGT. This CDR3 is 15 amino acids long. V lost 5 bases, J lost 4 bases, and 3 bases stayed unmatched. CDR3 loop: CASSRTSGDYNEQFF. For the CDR3, the DNA is TGTGCCAGCAGTCGGACTAGCGGGGATTACAATGAGCAGTTCTTC.

The chain carries TRBV27 and TRBJ2-3; possibly TRBD2 for D (7 bases). Germline lookup yields CDR1 MNHEY and CDR2 SMNVEV (reference sequence). Trimming stripped 3 bases from V and 2 bases from J, with 12 bases between. The CDR3 contains 15 residues. The CDR3 reads CASSLAGANTDTQYF. The CDR3 bases are TGTGCCAGCAGTTTGGCGGGGGCTAACACAGATACGCAGTATTTT.

V is TRBV5-4 and J is TRBJ1-1, with no clear D. V lost 3 bases and J 1 base, leaving 7 bases between the germline ends. Looked up from germline, CDR1 is SGHNT and CDR2 is YYREEE (reference sequence). The CDR3 contains 13 residues. As DNA, the CDR3 is TGTGCCAGCAGCTCCCAGCGGAACACTGAAGCTTTCTTT. Protein sequence: CASSSQRNTEAFF.

The V and J genes are TRBV6-5 and TRBJ1-1, with a tentative D call TRBD1 (6 bases). CDR1 and CDR2 from the germline V gene are MNHEY and SVGAGI. This CDR3 has 16 amino acids. The V and J ends lost 2 bases and 3 bases respectively, with 16 bases between them. CDR3 sequence (DNA): TGTGCCAGCAGTTACCGGCAGGGGCGAGGGGACACTGAAGCTTTCTTT. Translation: CASSYRQGRGDTEAFF.

The chain carries TRBV5-1 and TRBJ1-1; TRBD1 might be the D (6 bases). CDR1 is SGHRS and CDR2 is YFSETQ in the germline V gene. The CDR3 runs 13 residues. Trimming removed 0 bases from V and 8 bases from J, with 11 bases in between. The CDR3 is CASSLGTAREAFF. The CDR3, as DNA: TGCGCCAGCAGCTTGGGGACAGCCCGGGAAGCTTTCTTT.

This clone has more than one count but fewer than ten. The chain joins TRBV4-2 to TRBJ1-4, with a tentative D call TRBD1 (6 bases). Trimming stripped 1 base from V and 5 bases from J, with 14 bases between. Germline loops: CDR1 LGHNA, CDR2 YNFKEQ. This CDR3 spans 16 amino acids. The CDR3 bases are TGTGCCAGCAGCCAAGCCACAGGGCGAAGGAATGAAAAACTGTTTTTT. This sequence encodes CASSQATGRRNEKLFF.

This chain connects TRBV5-4 to TRBJ2-5; a weak D match, TRBD1 (6 bases). The CDR3 length is 14 residues. CDR1 is SGHNT, CDR2 YYREEE, per germline (reference sequence). The ends were cut back, 5 bases at V and 1 base at J, with 12 bases in the middle. CDR3 sequence reads: CASSSGQLQETQYF. The CDR3, as DNA: TGTGCCAGCAGTTCCGGACAGCTCCAAGAGACCCAGTACTTC.

The chain uses TRBV5-1 and TRBJ1-1; 7 bases agree with TRBD1. CDR1 is SGHRS and CDR2 is YFSETQ in the germline V gene. The CDR3 extends over 16 amino acids. The ends lost 1 base at V and 5 bases at J; junction bases unmatched: 11. The CDR3 reads CASSLRGRGGKTEAFF. CDR3 bases: TGCGCCAGCAGCTTGAGGGGGCGAGGGGGCAAAACTGAAGCTTTCTTT.

V and J are TRBV4-1 and TRBJ2-1, with 7 bases fitting TRBD2. The V gene end was trimmed by 1 base and the J gene end by 8 bases; junction bases not matched to a gene: 8. CDR3 length equals 15 residues. Germline CDR1 and CDR2: MGHRA and YSYEKL. The CDR3 DNA sequence: TGCGCCAGCAGCCAAGTCGGCGGGAGTCTCGATGAGCAGTTCTTC. Translating it yields CASSQVGGSLDEQFF.

The chain couples TRBV28 to TRBJ1-1; tentative D call: TRBD1 (5 bases). The CDR3 is 14 residues long. Germline loops: CDR1 MDHEN, CDR2 SYDVKM. V was shortened by 5 bases and J by 3 bases, with 13 bases between the two germline ends. This CDR3 reads CASSPGVGDTEAFF. The CDR3 DNA is TGTGCCAGCAGTCCGGGGGTGGGGGACACTGAAGCTTTCTTT.

The J gene is TRBJ2-5, the V gene TRBV5-1, with TRBD2 identical over 7 bases. The V gene's germline CDR1 is SGHRS and CDR2 YFSETQ. With 7 bases clipped from V and 5 bases from J, the junction kept 8 bases outside the gene matches. The CDR3 loop spans 13 amino acids. In nucleotides, the CDR3 is TGCGCCAGCGCCGGGGGGACCTCGGAGACCCAGTACTTC. This sequence encodes CASAGGTSETQYF.

J is TRBJ1-2 and V is TRBV5-8; D gene ambiguous. CDR1 is SGHTS and CDR2 is YDEGEE in the germline V gene. The CDR3 is 15 residues long. Trimming left V 2 bases short and J 2 bases short, with 13 bases between. The CDR3 sequence is CASSFGEAKNYGYTF. The DNA of the CDR3 is TGTGCCAGCAGCTTTGGGGAGGCGAAAAACTATGGCTACACCTTC.